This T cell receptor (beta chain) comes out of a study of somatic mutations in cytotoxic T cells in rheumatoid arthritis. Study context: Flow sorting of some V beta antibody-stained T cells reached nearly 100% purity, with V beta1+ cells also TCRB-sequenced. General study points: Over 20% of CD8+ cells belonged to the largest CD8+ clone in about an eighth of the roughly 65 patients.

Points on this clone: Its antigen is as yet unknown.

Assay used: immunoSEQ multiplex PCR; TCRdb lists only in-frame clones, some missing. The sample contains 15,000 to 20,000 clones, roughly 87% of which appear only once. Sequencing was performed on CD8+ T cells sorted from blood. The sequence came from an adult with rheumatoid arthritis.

CDR3 sequence (DNA): TGTGCCAGCAGTTACCACACTCTAGAATCGGGTGAAGCTTTCTTT. This encodes CASSYHTLESGEAFF. The chain uses TRBV6-5 and TRBJ1-1, with D unclear. CDR1 is MNHEY and CDR2 is SVGAGI in the germline V gene. This CDR3 has 15 amino acids. Trimming took off 2 bases at V and 7 bases at J, with 17 bases between the two ends.